The entry that follows covers one T cell receptor beta chain sequence. This record comes from a study of blood T cell repertoires in COVID-19. On the study more broadly: Donors in the United States, Italy and Spain gave samples during acute or convalescent COVID-19.

The trim removed 7 bases at V and 6 bases at J, leaving 7 bases unmatched. CDR3 length equals 14 residues. CDR1 GTSNPN and CDR2 SVGIG come from the germline V gene (reference sequence). Clones were sequenced by immunoSEQ multiplex PCR, and TCRdb holds only the in-frame ones, with some missing. The data contain about 410,000 clones, about 90% of them singletons. The J gene is TRBJ2-1, the V gene TRBV30; 12 bases align to TRBD2. The TCR was taken from a young man who had recovered from COVID-19. The sample consisted of PBMCs or T cells enriched from blood (not recorded which). CDR3 sequence reads: CASPTSGSGNEQFF. The CDR3 DNA sequence: TGTGCCTCCCCGACTAGCGGGAGCGGCAATGAGCAGTTCTTC.